Below, 29 T cell receptor beta chains from the same sample are listed, as sequenced in a study of cytomegalovirus exposure and HLA in healthy donors. It was with 60 Vbeta and 13 Jbeta primers that the PCR ran. Only in-frame clones appear in the TCRdb table, and some are missing; sequencing was by immunoSEQ multiplex PCR. This table holds approximately 120,000 clones, about 83% found once. Material for sequencing was PBMCs. The receptor set was obtained from a woman aged 40 to 50 in good health and CMV-seropositive.

V usage is TRBV28 and J usage is TRBJ1-2; the D is unclear. CDR1 and CDR2 from the germline V gene are MDHEN and SYDVKM. Deletions cut 5 bases from V and 3 bases from J, with 13 bases between. CDR3 length: 14 amino acids. CDR3 in amino acids: CASSQAGWDYGYTF. As DNA, the CDR3 is TGTGCCAGCAGTCAGGCGGGTTGGGACTATGGCTACACCTTC.

This clone has just a few counts. The chain carries TRBV19 and TRBJ2-7; tentatively, D is TRBD2 (5 bases). V lost 3 bases and J 6 bases, leaving 12 bases between the germline ends. CDR1 is LNHDA and CDR2 is SQIVND in the germline V gene (reference sequence). The CDR3 consists of 13 residues. The CDR3 DNA sequence: TGTGCCAGTAGTATCCCGGGGATGCCCGAGCAGTACTTC. Translation gives CASSIPGMPEQYF.

The CDR3 protein is CASSSTGGDGYTF. The CDR3 DNA follows: TGTGCCAGCAGTTCGACAGGGGGAGATGGCTACACCTTC. This chain links TRBV6-5 with TRBJ1-2, with 9 nucleotides matching TRBD1. This CDR3 region has 13 residues. V lost 4 bases to trimming and J lost 6 bases; unmatched junction nucleotides: 3. Germline V gives CDR1 MNHEY, CDR2 SVGAGI.

This chain connects TRBV15 to TRBJ1-3; D unresolved. Germline assignment: CDR1 LNHNV and CDR2 YYDKDF (reference sequence). V lost 3 bases and J 0 bases, leaving 15 bases between the germline ends. CDR3 length: 17 residues. The CDR3 DNA reads TGTGCCACCAGCAGCCGGGGAGAAGCGAACTCTGGAAACACCATATATTTT. As protein: CATSSRGEANSGNTIYF.

The chain uses TRBV7-9 and TRBJ2-3; 14 nucleotides line up with TRBD2. Trimming cost V 3 bases and J 6 bases; bases outside gene matches: 8. The CDR3 contains 17 residues. Per the germline V gene, CDR1 is SEHNR and CDR2 is FQNEAQ (reference sequence). The CDR3 here is CASSLGTSGSTWDTQYF. The CDR3 bases are TGTGCCAGCAGCTTGGGGACTAGCGGGAGTACTTGGGATACGCAGTATTTT.

J is TRBJ2-3 and V is TRBV5-6; 14 bases line up with TRBD2. The CDR3 extends over 16 amino acids. Per germline, CDR1 SGHDT and CDR2 YYEEEE. J was trimmed by 1 base and V by 3 bases; bases with no gene match: 1. The CDR3 coding sequence is TGTGCCAGCAGCTGGGGACTAGCGGGAGGCACAGATACGCAGTATTTT. Protein: CASSWGLAGGTDTQYF.

The rearrangement links TRBV5-1 to TRBJ1-4; no clear D gene. Between the trimmed V and J ends, which lost 4 bases and 0 bases, there was a span of 10 bases. The CDR3 sequence is 15 residues long. Germline V lookup: CDR1 SGHRS, CDR2 YFSETQ. The CDR3, as DNA: TGCGCCAGCAGCCCCCTCGGGGCAACTAATGAAAAACTGTTTTTT. This sequence encodes CASSPLGATNEKLFF.

In the case of this clone: The junction departs from germline at one end; a sequencing error may be responsible. The chain couples TRBV7-9 to TRBJ2-7; D is ambiguous. The CDR3 loop spans 12 amino acids. Germline-derived CDR1 and CDR2 are SEHNR and FQNEAQ (reference sequence). In DNA form, the CDR3 reads TGTTCCAGCAGCTTACTTTCGTACGAGCAGTACTTC. This sequence encodes CSSSLLSYEQYF.

For the CDR3, the DNA is TGCGCCAGCAGCCAACGGACAGTAGCTAATGAAAAACTGTTTTTT. Protein product: CASSQRTVANEKLFF. The V and J genes are TRBV4-1 and TRBJ1-4; maybe TRBD1 (6 bases). V was pared by 2 bases and J by 3 bases, with 10 bases between. The V gene's germline CDR1 is MGHRA and CDR2 YSYEKL. The CDR3 has 15 amino acids.

This clone occurred a few times. The chain carries TRBV7-2 and TRBJ2-7; 13 positions agree with TRBD2. V lost 3 bases and J lost 3; bases outside the gene matches: 2. The germline V gene has CDR1 SGHTA and CDR2 FQGNSA. The CDR3 contains 15 residues. CDR3 nucleotides: TGTGCCAGCAGCTTCGGGACTAGCGGGATCTACGAGCAGTACTTC. Protein: CASSFGTSGIYEQYF.

The chain links TRBV28 to TRBJ2-7, with 12 bases identical to TRBD2. Germline V lookup: CDR1 MDHEN, CDR2 SYDVKM. V was pared by 5 bases and J by 7 bases, with 6 bases of the junction left unmatched. The CDR3 totals 14 residues. In DNA form, the CDR3 reads TGTGCCAGCAGTCTAGCGGGAGGGGGCGCGGAGCAGTACTTC. Its translation is CASSLAGGGAEQYF.

This clone showed up just a few times. The CDR3 nucleotides are TGCGCCAGCTTTGCCCCCGGGTCCTCAACAGATACGCAGTATTTT. Amino acid sequence: CASFAPGSSTDTQYF. The chain recombines TRBV5-1 with TRBJ2-3, with D unclear. This CDR3 region has 15 residues. V was trimmed by 7 bases and J by 3 bases, leaving 18 bases between them. In germline, CDR1 is SGHRS, CDR2 YFSETQ.

The chain carries TRBV5-4 and TRBJ2-7, with TRBD2 matching 7 bases. The length of the CDR3 is 12 residues. Germline CDR1 reads SGHNT; CDR2 reads YYREEE (reference sequence). Losses at the gene ends were 3 bases for V and 6 bases for J; bases not matched to a gene: 3. DNA for the CDR3: TGTGCCAGCAGCTGGCCGGGGGGCGAGCAGTACTTC. As protein: CASSWPGGEQYF.

The V gene is TRBV11-3, the J gene TRBJ2-3; D not resolved. The CDR3 covers 13 residues. Germline lookup yields CDR1 SGHNT and CDR2 YENEEA. V was trimmed by 1 base and J by 6 bases, leaving 8 bases between them. The CDR3: CASSLGGADTQYF. CDR3 nucleotides: TGTGCCAGCAGCTTAGGCGGAGCCGATACGCAGTATTTT. Supplemented by reference TRBV11-3 and TRBJ2-3, the full variable domain reads EAGVVQSPRYKIIEKKQPVAFWCNPISGHNTLYWYLQNLGQGPELLIRYENEEAVDDSQLPKDRFSAERLKGVDSTLKIQPAELGDSAVYLCASSLGGADTQYFGPGTRLTVL.

CDR3 sequence: CAWSLDRGGSPLHF. CDR3 bases: TGTGCCTGGAGTCTAGACAGGGGGGGATCACCCCTCCACTTT. V usage is TRBV30 and J usage is TRBJ1-6, with 9 bases fitting TRBD1. The CDR3 is 14 residues long. V shed 2 bases and J 10 bases; nucleotides not matched to a gene: 6. Germline V gene sequence: CDR1 GTSNPN, CDR2 SVGIG (reference sequence). Filled out from reference TRBV30 and TRBJ1-6, the complete variable domain reads SQTIHQWPATLVQPVGSPLSLECTVEGTSNPNLYWYRQAAGRGLQLLFYSVGIGQISSEVPQNLSASRPQDRQFILSSKKLLLSDSGFYLCAWSLDRGGSPLHFGNGTRLTVT.

V and J are TRBV6-5 and TRBJ2-3; TRBD2 agrees at 7 bases. This CDR3 is 15 amino acids long. After removal of 4 bases from V and 2 bases from J, the junction contained 6 bases not matched to a gene. Germline CDR1 is MNHEY and CDR2 is SVGAGI. Here the CDR3 reads CASSLGTTYTDTQYF. As DNA, the CDR3 is TGTGCCAGCAGTTTAGGGACTACCTACACAGATACGCAGTATTTT.

The V and J genes are TRBV15 and TRBJ1-1, with unresolved D. V dropped 0 bases and J dropped 4 bases, with 12 bases sitting between them. Germline CDR1 reads LNHNV; CDR2 reads YYDKDF (reference sequence). The CDR3 is made up of 15 amino acids. The CDR3 region is CATSRDLEGSTEAFF. The CDR3 nucleotides read TGTGCCACCAGCAGAGATCTTGAGGGTAGCACTGAAGCTTTCTTT.

V gene TRBV11-2 combines with J gene TRBJ1-1; D unresolved. Trimming took 0 bases from V and 8 from J, leaving 10 bases between them. The CDR3 spans 13 residues. The germline V gene has CDR1 SGHAT and CDR2 FQNNGV. The CDR3 DNA is TGTGCCAGCAGCTTAGATCTGCAGATAGAAGCTTTCTTT. Translation: CASSLDLQIEAFF.

This rearrangement joins TRBV28 to TRBJ1-5; 10 bases align to TRBD1. CDR1 and CDR2 (germline): MDHEN, SYDVKM. This CDR3 is built from 17 residues. Losses at the gene ends were 6 bases for V and 6 bases for J; bases not matched to a gene: 14. The chain's CDR3 is CASRHLGTGVMAQPQHF. For the CDR3, the DNA is TGTGCCAGCAGACATTTAGGGACAGGGGTTATGGCTCAGCCCCAGCATTTT.

The chain joins TRBV28 to TRBJ1-3; D may be TRBD1 (6 bases). CDR3 length equals 15 residues. Germline loops: CDR1 MDHEN, CDR2 SYDVKM. The V end lost 3 bases, the J end lost 3 bases, and 12 bases lay between the germline ends. The CDR3: CASSFQGKGGNTIYF. CDR3 in DNA: TGTGCCAGCAGTTTCCAGGGGAAGGGTGGAAACACCATATATTTT.

This chain connects TRBV7-8 to TRBJ1-4; possibly TRBD1 for D (6 bases). The CDR3 sequence is 14 residues long. V was shortened by 5 bases and J by 6 bases, with 13 bases between the two germline ends. Germline V gives CDR1 SGHVS, CDR2 FQNEAQ. The CDR3: CASSHGGGDEKLFF. In nucleotides, the CDR3 is TGTGCCAGCAGCCATGGAGGGGGGGATGAAAAACTGTTTTTT.

The chain joins TRBV27 to TRBJ1-1, with D tentatively TRBD1 (6 bases). Trimming pared 0 bases from V and 5 bases from J, leaving 13 bases between. Germline CDR1 and CDR2: MNHEY and SMNVEV (reference sequence). CDR3 length: 15 residues. The DNA of the CDR3 is TGTGCCAGCAGTTTATCGGGGGCAGGGTCAACTGAAGCTTTCTTT. Its translation is CASSLSGAGSTEAFF.

This clone was recorded only once. The germline gene is not matched at one end of the junction; a read error may be the cause. The chain carries TRBV7-9 and TRBJ1-4; 7 nucleotides agree with TRBD1. The CDR3 has 14 residues. CDR1 and CDR2 from the germline V gene are SEHNR and FQNEAQ (reference sequence). The chain's CDR3 is CSSSQGTVNEKLFF. CDR3 bases: TGTTCCAGCAGCCAAGGGACAGTTAATGAAAAACTGTTTTTT.

The chain carries TRBV5-6 and TRBJ2-5, with 7 bases fitting TRBD2. The J call may be wrong; the DNA end is better matched by TRBJ2-7. The CDR3 sequence is 15 residues long. The V gene's germline CDR1 is SGHDT and CDR2 YYEEEE. The CDR3 sequence is CASSWRSGTIYEQYF. In DNA form, the CDR3 reads TGTGCCAGCAGCTGGAGGTCAGGGACTATCTACGAGCAGTACTTC.

The J gene is TRBJ2-1, the V gene TRBV27, with D possibly TRBD2 on 6 matching bases. The CDR3 has 15 residues. The V gene lost 6 bases and the J gene lost 2 bases, with 14 bases spanning the gap. The germline V gene has CDR1 MNHEY and CDR2 SMNVEV (reference sequence). In DNA, the CDR3 is TGTGCCAGCAGCGACGGGACTCTACCCTACAATGAGCAGTTCTTC. This gives the protein CASSDGTLPYNEQFF.

The chain is built from TRBV13 and TRBJ2-7; 13 nucleotides agree with TRBD2. CDR3 length: 16 amino acids. Germline V CDR1 and CDR2: PRHDT, FYEKMQ (reference sequence). V lost 3 bases, J lost 7 bases, and 9 bases stayed unmatched. The CDR3 protein is CASSFIGLAGVEEQYF. The CDR3 DNA reads TGTGCCAGCAGCTTTATCGGACTAGCGGGAGTAGAGGAGCAGTACTTC.

In its sample, this clone was seen a few times. Other DNA sequences from this sample encode an identical CDR3 as well. This chain joins TRBV18 and TRBJ2-5, with a tentative D call TRBD2 (6 bases). CDR3 length: 13 residues. The germline CDR1 and CDR2 sequences are KGHSH and LQKENI. V dropped 3 bases and J dropped 5 bases, with 10 bases sitting between them. The CDR3 loop reads CASSPSGGETQYF. The CDR3 DNA reads as TGTGCCAGCTCACCCAGCGGAGGGGAGACCCAGTACTTC.

This clone has just one count. This chain joins TRBV7-9 and TRBJ2-7; a weak D match, TRBD2 (5 bases). Germline values: CDR1 SEHNR, CDR2 FQNEAQ (reference sequence). V gave up 3 bases and J gave up 0 bases, with 9 bases separating them. This CDR3 region has 14 residues. This chain's CDR3 is CASSFSGSSYEQYF. The CDR3 coding sequence is TGTGCCAGCAGCTTCAGCGGAAGCTCCTACGAGCAGTACTTC.

V is TRBV7-9 and J is TRBJ1-2; 7 bases map to TRBD1. The germline gives CDR1 SEHNR, CDR2 FQNEAQ (reference sequence). The CDR3 runs 16 residues. V was pared by 5 bases and J by 3 bases, with 12 bases of the junction left unmatched. The CDR3 region has the DNA TGTGCCAGCAGCCTCGGACAGGCAGCCGCAGACTATGGCTACACCTTC. Residues: CASSLGQAAADYGYTF.